One sample yielded the 14 T cell receptor beta chains listed below, sequenced in a study of vaccination and CD4 T cells after COVID-19. No cognate antigen is known for these TCRs. Regarding treatment: approximately nine-day PBMC culture with coronavirus spike peptide pools or control peptides (ViraFEST assay). Cultured CD4+ T cell DNA was sequenced using the Oncomine TCR Beta short-read assay. TCRdb reanalysed the PCR reads using MiXCR and keeps one entry per CDR3 protein. The sample comprises about 16,000 distinct CDR3 sequences, approximately 50% of which are singletons, and about 11% rests with the top ten. The source material was CD4+ T cells from blood, cultured in vitro. These receptors all stem from a human donor who had recovered from COVID-19.

This rearrangement joins TRBV6-2 or TRBV6-3 to TRBJ2-2; 9 nucleotides align to TRBD1. The J segment lost 0 bases and the V segment lost 5 bases, leaving 10 bases of the junction unmatched. Germline V gives CDR1 MNHEY, CDR2 SVGEGT. This CDR3 has 18 residues. The CDR3 loop is CASSRPGTGYANTGELFF. DNA of the CDR3: TGTGCCAGCAGTCGCCCCGGGACAGGGTACGCGAACACCGGGGAGCTGTTTTTT.

This clonotype occurred a few times. The rearrangement uses TRBV7-9 and TRBJ1-1; 9 nucleotides agree with TRBD1. J was trimmed by 0 bases and V by 6 bases; bases with no gene match: 8. The V gene's germline CDR1 is SEHNR and CDR2 FQNEAQ (reference sequence). The CDR3 contains 16 residues. The DNA of the CDR3 is TGTGCCAGCAGTTCGGACAGGGGAAAGTTGAACACTGAAGCTTTCTTT. Encoded protein: CASSSDRGKLNTEAFF.

This clonotype was seen only a few times. The rearrangement joins TRBV20-1 to TRBJ1-5; D remains ambiguous. Germline V gene lookup returns CDR1 DFQATT and CDR2 SNEGSKA (reference sequence). Trimming pared 5 bases from V and 0 bases from J, leaving 14 bases between. The CDR3 runs to 15 residues. This CDR3 is CSAVDERNSNQPQHF. The CDR3 DNA reads TGCAGTGCTGTCGACGAGAGGAATAGCAATCAGCCCCAGCATTTT.

V and J are TRBV7-2 and TRBJ2-3; 8 bases align to TRBD2. The germline V gene encodes CDR1 SGHTA and CDR2 FQGNSA. The CDR3 consists of 16 residues. J lost 0 bases, V lost 4 bases, and 6 bases had no gene match. The CDR3 protein is CASSSRLATSTDTQYF. As DNA, the CDR3 is TGTGCCAGCAGCTCCCGACTAGCGACTAGCACAGATACGCAGTATTTT.

The chain combines TRBV11-3 with TRBJ2-3; a possible D gene is TRBD2 (5 bases). There are 14 residues in the CDR3. V shed 4 bases and J shed 0 bases, with 8 bases lying between them. CDR1 is SGHNT, CDR2 YENEEA, per germline. CDR3 amino acids: CASSYSDSTDTQYF. Written as DNA, the CDR3 is TGTGCCAGCAGCTATAGCGACAGCACAGATACGCAGTATTTT.

In this sample, this clonotype turned up a few times. The chain employs TRBV6-2 or TRBV6-3 and TRBJ1-2, with 7 bases lining up with TRBD1. The CDR3 runs 13 residues. Trimming removed 6 bases from V and 5 bases from J; junction bases left unmatched: 6. Per the germline V gene, CDR1 is MNHEY and CDR2 is SVGEGT. CDR3 DNA sequence: TGTGCCAGCAGCTCGACAGGGAGATATGGCTACACCTTC. Protein: CASSSTGRYGYTF.

This clonotype appeared once. The CDR3 DNA follows: TGTGCCAGCAGTTACTCGAACAGGGGGACCTACGAGCAGTACTTC. It codes for CASSYSNRGTYEQYF. J is TRBJ2-7 and V is TRBV6-5; 8 bases agree with TRBD1. V dropped 0 bases and J dropped 2; count of bases not matched to a gene: 3. The CDR3 spans 15 residues. CDR1 and CDR2 (germline): MNHEY, SVGAGI.

V gene TRBV7-2 combines with J gene TRBJ2-7, with 8 bases fitting TRBD1. The CDR3 is made up of 15 amino acids. Germline V gene sequence: CDR1 SGHTA, CDR2 FQGNSA. V shed 5 bases and J 2 bases; nucleotides not matched to a gene: 8. CDR3 bases: TGTGCCAGCAGCACTCGGACAGGGCCGACCTACGAGCAGTACTTC. It yields the protein CASSTRTGPTYEQYF.

The chain couples TRBV9 to TRBJ1-1; 9 bases fit TRBD1. This CDR3 has 16 residues. Germline V CDR1 and CDR2: SGDLS, YYNGEE. V gave up 3 bases and J gave up 5 bases; unmatched junction bases: 11. CDR3 amino acids: CASSGGPQGAWTEAFF. The CDR3 nucleotides read TGTGCCAGCAGCGGTGGGCCACAGGGGGCGTGGACTGAAGCTTTCTTT.

The V gene is TRBV9, the J gene TRBJ2-2; 9 bases are a match to TRBD1. The CDR3 runs to 15 residues. Germline CDR1 reads SGDLS; CDR2 reads YYNGEE. V lost 2 bases, J lost 4 bases, and 3 bases stayed unmatched. CDR3 sequence: CASSVGTGPTGELFF. The CDR3 DNA reads TGTGCCAGCAGCGTCGGGACAGGGCCCACCGGGGAGCTGTTTTTT. The full variable domain, completed using reference TRBV9 and TRBJ2-2, is DSGVTQTPKHLITATGQRVTLRCSPRSGDLSVYWYQQSLDQGLQFLIQYYNGEERAKGNILERFSAQQFPDLHSELNLSSLELGDSALYFCASSVGTGPTGELFFGEGSRLTVL.

This rearrangement joins TRBV6-2 or TRBV6-3 to TRBJ2-3; 7 positions match TRBD2. The CDR3 extends over 16 amino acids. J was trimmed by 1 base and V by 7 bases; bases with no gene match: 11. Germline V gives CDR1 MNHEY, CDR2 SVGEGT. The CDR3 coding sequence is TGTGCCAGCAAGCGAGCGGGGTTTGGGGGCACAGATACGCAGTATTTT. It yields the protein CASKRAGFGGTDTQYF.

The V gene is TRBV14, the J gene TRBJ1-6, with 8 bases identical to TRBD1. V lost 2 bases to trimming and J lost 7 bases; unmatched junction nucleotides: 7. The CDR3 covers 16 residues. Germline CDR1 reads SGHDN; CDR2 reads FVKESK. The CDR3 protein is CASSQLDRGLNSPLHF. The CDR3 nucleotides read TGTGCCAGCAGCCAACTCGACAGGGGCTTGAATTCACCCCTCCACTTT.

V and J are TRBV7-9 and TRBJ1-4; the match to TRBD1 covers 7 bases. The V segment lost 2 bases and the J segment 6 bases; nucleotides outside the gene matches: 3. The CDR3 has 14 residues. Germline V gene lookup returns CDR1 SEHNR and CDR2 FQNEAQ (reference sequence). The CDR3 coding sequence is TGTGCCAGCAGCTTACGACAGGGAGATGAAAAACTGTTTTTT. It yields the protein CASSLRQGDEKLFF.

The table lists this clonotype with a count of one. V and J are TRBV6-2 or TRBV6-3 and TRBJ2-7; perhaps TRBD2 as D (6 bases). Germline loops: CDR1 MNHEY, CDR2 SVGEGT. Trimming stripped 4 bases from V and 2 bases from J, with 15 bases between. This CDR3 is built from 15 residues. The CDR3 DNA reads TGTGCCAGCAGTTCCCAGCGGGCGTGGGCCTACGAGCAGTACTTC. This gives the protein CASSSQRAWAYEQYF.